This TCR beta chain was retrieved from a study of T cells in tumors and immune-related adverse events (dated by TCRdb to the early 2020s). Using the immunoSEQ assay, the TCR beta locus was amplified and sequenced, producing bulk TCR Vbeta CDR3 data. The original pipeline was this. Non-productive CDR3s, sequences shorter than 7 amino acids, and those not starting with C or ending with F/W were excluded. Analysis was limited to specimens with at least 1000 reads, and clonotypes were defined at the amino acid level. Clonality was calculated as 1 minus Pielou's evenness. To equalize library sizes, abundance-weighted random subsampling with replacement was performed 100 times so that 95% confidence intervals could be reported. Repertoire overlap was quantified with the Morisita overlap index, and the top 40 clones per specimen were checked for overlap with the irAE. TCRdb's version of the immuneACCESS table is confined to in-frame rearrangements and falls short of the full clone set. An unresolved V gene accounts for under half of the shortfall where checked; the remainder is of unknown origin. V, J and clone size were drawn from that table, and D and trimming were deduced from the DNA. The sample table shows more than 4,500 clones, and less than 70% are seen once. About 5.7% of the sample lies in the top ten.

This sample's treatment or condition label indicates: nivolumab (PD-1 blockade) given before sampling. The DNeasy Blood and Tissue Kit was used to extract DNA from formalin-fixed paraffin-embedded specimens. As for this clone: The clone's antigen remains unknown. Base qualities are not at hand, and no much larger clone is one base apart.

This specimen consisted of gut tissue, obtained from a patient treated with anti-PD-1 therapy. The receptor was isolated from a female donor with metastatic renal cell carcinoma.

In nucleotide form, the sequence is TGCGCCAGCAGCCCCATCCCAGGCGGATACAATGAGCAGTTCTTC. This gives the protein CASSPIPGGYNEQFF. The chain is encoded by TRBV5-1 joined to TRBJ2-1; the D gene is not confidently resolved. Its CDR3 holds 15 amino acids, cysteine through phenylalanine. Only the CDR3 part of the read is kept: 45 bases, read in frame from the first base. CDR1 is given as SGHRS and CDR2 as YFSETQ, both from the germline V gene. Between the V and J ends, shortened by 4 bases and 4 bases respectively, the junction contains 15 bases.